This entry lists 11 T cell receptor beta chains sequenced from one sample in a study of spatial heterogeneity in lung cancer. Specified time point: blood at routine non-recurrence follow-up after resection. In TCRdb, the 5' RACE reads were re-called with MiXCR into one record per CDR3 protein. The sample carries about 20,000 distinct CDR3 sequences, over 9% recorded once. Source: PBMCs, taken at follow-up. These receptor sequences come from a male donor with early-stage non-small cell lung cancer.

This clonotype was seen a few times. The J gene is TRBJ1-4, the V gene TRBV3-1; D might be TRBD1 (5 bases). Trimming removed 0 bases from V and 5 bases from J, with 10 bases in between. Germline CDR1 and CDR2: LGHDT and YNNKEL (reference sequence). This CDR3 is 15 amino acids long. The CDR3 DNA follows: TGTGCCAGCAGCCAAGATTGGGGCGTAAATGAAAAACTGTTTTTT. It specifies CASSQDWGVNEKLFF. The full variable domain, rest sourced from reference TRBV3-1 and TRBJ1-4, is DTAVSQTPKYLVTQMGNDKSIKCEQNLGHDTMYWYKQDSKKFLKIMFSYNNKELIINETVPNRFSPKSPDKAHLNLHINSLELGDSAVYFCASSQDWGVNEKLFFGSGTQLSVL.

Ten or more counts support this clonotype. The chain carries TRBV11-2 and TRBJ2-7; D is undetermined. Trimming cost V 2 bases and J 0 bases, with 14 bases left between them. CDR3 length: 16 amino acids. Germline CDR1 and CDR2: SGHAT and FQNNGV. CDR3 DNA sequence: TGTGCCAGCAGCTTAATCAAGGGCATCAGCTCCTACGAGCAGTACTTC. Translation: CASSLIKGISSYEQYF.

This clonotype was seen only a few times. V gene TRBV6-5 combines with J gene TRBJ1-6, with D possibly matching TRBD1 (5 bases). The CDR3 has 15 residues. Germline V gene sequence: CDR1 MNHEY, CDR2 SVGAGI. V gave up 6 bases and J gave up 0 bases, with 9 bases separating them. The CDR3 is CASRWGSSYNSPLHF. The DNA for the CDR3 is TGTGCCAGCAGATGGGGGAGCTCCTATAATTCACCCCTCCACTTT.

This clonotype was recorded at least ten times. V is TRBV12-3 or TRBV12-4 and J is TRBJ1-6; 7 bases are a match to TRBD1. The CDR3 has 16 residues. Germline trimming cut 3 bases from V and 0 bases from J; bases unmatched to any gene: 2. Here the CDR3 reads CASSLDRISYNSPLHF. For the CDR3, the DNA is TGTGCCAGCAGTTTGGACAGGATCTCCTATAATTCACCCCTCCACTTT.

This clonotype occurred many times. The gene calls are TRBV30 and TRBJ2-2, with D maybe TRBD2 (6 bases). Germline V gene data show CDR1 as GTSNPN and CDR2 as SVGIG (reference sequence). V was trimmed by 8 bases and J by 4 bases, leaving 20 bases between them. The CDR3 is 15 amino acids. CDR3 bases: TGTGCCGTTCAAGTGGGAGAGCGGGTCACCGGGGAGCTGTTTTTT. Amino acids: CAVQVGERVTGELFF.

The sample holds many counts of this clonotype. The chain employs TRBV7-6 and TRBJ1-5; the match to TRBD1 covers 10 bases. The V and J ends lost 7 bases and 1 base, in that order; junction bases with no gene match: 4. From germline, CDR1 is SGHVS and CDR2 FNYEAQ. The CDR3 loop spans 15 amino acids. The DNA for the CDR3 is TGTGCCAGCACCCAGGGACAGGGGAGCAATCAGCCCCAGCATTTT. Its protein is CASTQGQGSNQPQHF.

This clonotype appeared many times. V is TRBV19 and J is TRBJ2-7; no clear D. The CDR3 is made up of 13 amino acids. Germline values: CDR1 LNHDA, CDR2 SQIVND (reference sequence). V lost 4 bases, J lost 0 bases, and 7 bases lay in between. The CDR3 here is CASSTTYSYEQYF. The CDR3 region has the DNA TGTGCCAGTAGTACGACATACTCCTACGAGCAGTACTTC. The whole variable domain, filled in from reference TRBV19 and TRBJ2-7, reads DGGITQSPKYLFRKEGQNVTLSCEQNLNHDAMYWYRQDPGQGLRLIYYSQIVNDFQKGDIAEGYSVSREKKESFPLTVTSAQKNPTAFYLCASSTTYSYEQYFGPGTRLTVT.

This clonotype was picked up many times. The CDR3 DNA follows: TGTGCCAGCAGCTTCCTTGGGGCCGGGGAGCTGTTTTTT. Encoded protein: CASSFLGAGELFF. This rearrangement joins TRBV7-6 to TRBJ2-2; no firm D call. The germline V gene has CDR1 SGHVS and CDR2 FNYEAQ. V lost 3 bases to trimming and J lost 6 bases, with 8 bases between them. This CDR3 is built from 13 residues.

This clonotype appeared many times. This chain links TRBV10-2 with TRBJ2-3, with 8 bases fitting TRBD2. With 11 bases clipped from V and 1 base from J, the junction kept 8 bases outside the gene matches. In germline, CDR1 is WSHSY, CDR2 SAAADI. This CDR3 region has 14 residues. The CDR3 spells CASGPGRGTDTQYF. The CDR3 DNA reads as TGCGCCTCAGGGCCCGGGAGGGGCACAGATACGCAGTATTTT.

This clonotype was counted at least ten times. For the CDR3, the DNA is TGTGCCAGCAGCTTGGTGGGCAAGTGGGAGCAGTACTTC. Amino acids: CASSLVGKWEQYF. The V call is TRBV7-9, the J call TRBJ2-7, with D unclear. This CDR3 has 13 residues. CDR1 and CDR2 (germline): SEHNR, FQNEAQ (reference sequence). Trimming left V 3 bases short and J 7 bases short, with 13 bases between.

This clonotype turned up a few times. The chain carries TRBV7-8 and TRBJ2-1; 13 nucleotides match TRBD2. The CDR3 spans 17 residues. The V segment lost 5 bases and the J segment 2 bases; nucleotides outside the gene matches: 6. The V gene's germline CDR1 is SGHVS and CDR2 FQNEAQ. DNA of the CDR3: TGTGCCAGCAGCCTTCGGACTAGCGGGGGTACCTACAATGAGCAGTTCTTC. Encoded protein: CASSLRTSGGTYNEQFF.